These 2 T cell receptor beta chains share one sample of origin, sequenced in a study of radiotherapy plus CTLA-4 blockade in lung cancer. Profiling relied on immunoSEQ multiplex PCR, and the TCRdb table lists in-frame clones only, not all of them. The sample lists about 85,000 clones; around 85% were seen once. The specimen was peripheral blood, collected from a patient treated with radiotherapy plus ipilimumab. The receptors come from a human donor with non-small cell lung cancer who had a partial response to radiotherapy plus ipilimumab.

This rearrangement joins TRBV10-3 to TRBJ1-2; possible D gene TRBD1, 5 bases. Germline values: CDR1 ENHRY, CDR2 SYGVKD. The V and J ends lost 4 bases and 5 bases respectively, with 20 bases between them. There are 16 residues in the CDR3. CDR3 protein: CAISGSLAGEGYGYTF. The CDR3 nucleotides are TGTGCCATCAGTGGTTCCCTGGCGGGGGAAGGATATGGCTACACCTTC.

The chain recombines TRBV7-8 with TRBJ2-7; tentative D call: TRBD2 (6 bases). The CDR3 sequence is 12 residues long. Trimming cost V 4 bases and J 5 bases, with 9 bases left between them. Germline CDR1 SGHVS, CDR2 FQNEAQ. The CDR3 DNA follows: TGTGCCAGCAGCTCAGGAGGGAACGAGCAGTACTTC. It translates to CASSSGGNEQYF.